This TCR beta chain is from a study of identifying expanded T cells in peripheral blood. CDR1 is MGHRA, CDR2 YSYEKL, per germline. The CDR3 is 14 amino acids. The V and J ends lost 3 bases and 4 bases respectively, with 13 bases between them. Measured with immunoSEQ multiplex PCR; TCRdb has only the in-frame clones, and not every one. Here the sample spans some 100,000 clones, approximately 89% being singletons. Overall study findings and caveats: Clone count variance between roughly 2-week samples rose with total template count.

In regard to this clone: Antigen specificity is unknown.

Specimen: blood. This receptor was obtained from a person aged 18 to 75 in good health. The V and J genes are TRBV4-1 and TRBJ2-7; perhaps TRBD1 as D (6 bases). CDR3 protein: CASSQAPRGYEQYF. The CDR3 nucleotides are TGCGCCAGCAGCCAGGCGCCCAGGGGTTACGAGCAGTACTTC.